The rows below give T cell receptor beta chains drawn from one sample of a study of T cells in Graves' hyperthyroidism and ophthalmopathy. From the multiplex PCR reads, TCRdb called clonotypes with MiXCR, one entry per CDR3 protein. The sample lists some 300,000 distinct CDR3 sequences; roughly a fifth were seen once. Specimen: blood. The receptor set was obtained from a man in his forties or fifties with Graves' ophthalmopathy. The CDR3 runs from the conserved cysteine through the conserved F or W. Each record gives: J gene, D gene, CDR3 length, V gene, clone size, CDR3 protein, CDR3 DNA. D genes are given only for firm matches. Some rows have no size entry. The others give once, few or many, or a class for an expanded clone.

TRBJ2-1 NA 12 TRBV11-2 many CASSLGWNEQFF TGTGCCAGCAGCTTAGGGTGGAATGAGCAGTTCTTC
TRBJ1-1 NA 12 TRBV6-1 many CASSPTGIEAFF TGTGCCAGCAGTCCTACAGGGATCGAAGCTTTCTTT
TRBJ2-7 NA 11 TRBV12-3/TRBV12-4 few CASSTGIEQYF TGTGCCAGCAGTACAGGGATCGAGCAGTACTTC
TRBJ2-1 NA 12 TRBV2 many CASSEPGNEQFF TGTGCCAGCAGTGAACCGGGTAATGAGCAGTTCTTC
TRBJ2-7 NA 13 TRBV5-1 NA CASSSQPSYEQYF TGCGCCAGCAGCTCCCAGCCTTCCTACGAGCAGTACTTC
TRBJ1-6 TRBD1 15 TRBV11-1 many CASSSRTGTNSPLHF TGTGCCAGCAGCTCCCGGACAGGGACGAATTCACCCCTCCACTTT
TRBJ2-3 NA 12 TRBV5-4 NA CASSLHKDTQYF TGTGCCAGCAGCCTCCATAAGGATACGCAGTATTTT
TRBJ2-7 NA 11 TRBV2 few CASTISYEQCF TGTGCCAGCACTATCTCCTACGAGCAGTGCTTC
TRBJ2-5 NA 14 TRBV3-1 many CASSQMTDRETQYF TGTGCCAGCAGCCAAATGACCGACCGGGAGACCCAGTACTTC
TRBJ2-3 NA 15 TRBV5-1 many CASSSGQIVTDTQYF TGCGCCAGCAGCTCTGGACAGATTGTCACAGATACGCAGTATTTT
TRBJ2-1 TRBD2 15 TRBV20-1 few CSAPRTSGRNNEQFF TGCAGTGCGCCCCGGACTAGCGGGAGGAACAATGAGCAGTTCTTC
TRBJ1-3 NA 13 TRBV29-1 few CSVEKGSGNTIYF TGCAGCGTTGAAAAGGGCTCCGGAAACACCATATATTTT
TRBJ1-1 TRBD1 15 TRBV3-1 NA CASSQLGYSGGEAFF TGTGCCAGCAGCCAACTAGGATATTCAGGGGGTGAAGCTTTCTTT
TRBJ2-2 NA 15 TRBV6-6 few CASSYVPQRAGELFF TGTGCCAGCAGTTACGTCCCCCAGAGGGCCGGGGAGCTGTTTTTT
TRBJ2-2 NA 15 TRBV28 NA CASTVALTNTGELFF TGTGCCAGCACCGTAGCGCTAACTAACACCGGGGAGCTGTTTTTT
TRBJ2-5 TRBD2 14 TRBV3-1 NA CASSQLADGETQYF TGTGCCAGCAGCCAACTAGCGGACGGAGAGACCCAGTACTTC
TRBJ2-4 NA 15 TRBV2 many CASVEERLAKNIQYF TGTGCCAGCGTGGAGGAACGACTAGCCAAAAACATTCAGTACTTC
TRBJ2-1 TRBD1 15 TRBV28 NA CASSLFNGQGNEQFF TGTGCCAGCAGTTTATTCAACGGACAGGGGAATGAGCAGTTCTTC
TRBJ1-5 TRBD1 15 TRBV28 NA CASSTRDRVVQPQHF TGTGCCAGCAGCACCCGGGACAGGGTAGTGCAGCCCCAGCATTTT
TRBJ1-2 NA 16 TRBV7-9 few CASSPYSAKANYGYTF TGTGCCAGCAGCCCTTATTCGGCAAAAGCTAACTATGGCTACACCTTC
TRBJ1-2 TRBD1 15 TRBV28 few CASSAGQGASYGYTF TGTGCCAGCAGCGCCGGACAGGGGGCTAGCTATGGCTACACCTTC
TRBJ2-7 NA 14 TRBV15 NA CATSSPDWNYEQYF TGTGCCACCAGCAGCCCGGACTGGAACTACGAGCAGTACTTC
TRBJ1-2 NA 12 TRBV20-1 few CSARGGGNGYTF TGCAGTGCTAGAGGGGGAGGTAATGGCTACACCTTC
TRBJ1-6 TRBD1 14 TRBV15 NA CATTKQGESSPLHF TGTGCCACCACGAAACAGGGGGAGAGTTCACCCCTCCACTTT
TRBJ1-1 NA 14 TRBV19 NA CASSSSLGGTEAFF TGTGCCAGTAGCTCCTCTCTGGGGGGCACTGAAGCTTTCTTT
TRBJ2-7 NA 12 TRBV12-3/TRBV12-4 few CASRSRGGEQYF TGTGCCAGCAGATCCCGTGGGGGCGAGCAGTACTTC
TRBJ1-4 NA 15 TRBV18 many CASSPTLTANEKLFF TGTGCCAGCTCACCGACCCTGACGGCTAATGAAAAACTGTTTTTT
TRBJ1-4 NA 12 TRBV20-1 many CSARQGDEKLFF TGCAGTGCCCGCCAAGGGGACGAAAAACTGTTTTTT
TRBJ2-1 NA 15 TRBV3-1 many CASSQRREYYNEQFF TGTGCCAGCAGCCAAAGGAGGGAGTACTACAATGAGCAGTTCTTC
TRBJ2-2 NA 13 TRBV11-2 NA CASRTSSVGKLFF TGTGCCAGCAGAACCTCTAGCGTCGGGAAGCTGTTTTTT
TRBJ2-3 NA 14 TRBV7-3 NA CASSLTGAGDTQYF TGTGCCAGCAGCTTAACGGGGGCGGGCGATACGCAGTATTTT
TRBJ2-2 NA 16 TRBV20-1 few CSARGTAQTNTGELFF TGCAGTGCTAGAGGAACAGCGCAGACGAACACCGGGGAGCTGTTTTTT
TRBJ2-2 NA 15 TRBV6-1 few CASRGDSANTGELFF TGTGCCAGCAGGGGGGACTCTGCGAACACCGGGGAGCTGTTTTTT
TRBJ2-2 TRBD1 17 TRBV12-3/TRBV12-4 many CASSSYAGTGPTGELFF TGTGCCAGCAGTTCTTACGCCGGGACAGGGCCCACCGGGGAGCTGTTTTTT
TRBJ2-1 TRBD1 19 TRBV10-3 NA CAISGQGQVRERFYNEQFF TGTGCCATCAGTGGACAGGGGCAGGTACGGGAACGCTTCTACAATGAGCAGTTCTTC
TRBJ2-1 NA 16 TRBV20-1 NA CSARTSPESSYNEQFF TGCAGTGCTAGAACCTCTCCGGAGAGCTCCTACAATGAGCAGTTCTTC
TRBJ1-4 TRBD1 13 TRBV12-3/TRBV12-4 few CASWDRINEKLFF TGTGCCAGCTGGGACAGAATTAATGAAAAACTGTTTTTT
TRBJ2-3 NA 15 TRBV27 many CASSLSTGLADTQYF TGTGCCAGCAGTTTATCGACAGGCCTGGCAGATACGCAGTATTTT
TRBJ2-2 NA 16 TRBV4-1 few CASRQDLGLLTGELFF TGCGCCAGCAGACAAGATCTCGGACTACTCACCGGGGAGCTGTTTTTT
TRBJ2-7 TRBD2 16 TRBV5-1 NA CASTGTSGRGVSEQYF TGCGCCAGCACCGGGACTAGCGGAAGGGGGGTCTCCGAGCAGTACTTC
TRBJ2-1 TRBD1 17 TRBV7-6 many CASSLKGPGTGMDEQFF TGTGCCAGCAGTTTAAAAGGCCCAGGGACAGGGATGGATGAGCAGTTCTTC
TRBJ2-7 NA 14 TRBV27 NA CASSYSGTAYEQYF TGTGCCAGCAGCTATTCCGGAACAGCCTACGAGCAGTACTTC
TRBJ1-1 NA 15 TRBV20-1 many CSARDQRTPNTEAFF TGCAGTGCTAGAGATCAAAGGACACCGAACACTGAAGCTTTCTTT
TRBJ2-5 TRBD2 14 TRBV3-1 NA CASSLQLAGETQYF TGTGCCAGCAGCCTTCAACTAGCGGGAGAGACCCAGTACTTC
TRBJ2-5 NA 13 TRBV24-1 many CATSDRNQETQYF TGTGCCACCAGTGACCGGAACCAAGAGACCCAGTACTTC
TRBJ2-2 NA 16 TRBV5-1 few CASSLGNRINTGELFF TGCGCCAGCAGCTTGGGTAACCGGATAAACACCGGGGAGCTGTTTTTT
TRBJ2-1 NA 14 TRBV19 NA CASRPSGGHHEQFF TGTGCCAGTAGACCCTCGGGGGGCCACCATGAGCAGTTCTTC
TRBJ1-5 NA 14 TRBV6-2/TRBV6-3 NA CASSPGHYNQPQHF TGTGCCAGCAGTCCCGGACACTACAATCAGCCCCAGCATTTT